This T cell receptor (beta chain) was retrieved from a study of circulating CD8 cells and anti-PD-1 response in melanoma. Overall study context: Treatment was intravenous nivolumab at 3 mg/kg every 2 weeks.

V was pared by 3 bases and J by 0 bases, with 5 bases of the junction left unmatched. Per the germline V gene, CDR1 is SGDLS and CDR2 is YYNGEE. The CDR3 contains 15 residues. By proportion, this clonotype is medium-sized. Live CD3+CD8+TCRalphabeta+ cells were sorted into four subsets by PD-1 and/or TIGIT. TCR libraries were prepared from approximately 15 ng of total RNA with the QIAseq Immune Repertoire TCR panel. In TCRdb, the reads were re-called with MiXCR into one record per CDR3 protein. The data contain around 750 distinct CDR3 sequences, roughly 6.9% of them singletons. This sequence was found in a human donor with melanoma. Specimen: CD8+ T cells from PBMCs, collected at baseline or after one month of anti-PD-1 therapy (not recorded which). The chain employs TRBV9 and TRBJ2-7, with 8 bases matching TRBD2. The CDR3 loop is CASSGLAGDSYEQYF. The DNA for the CDR3 is TGTGCCAGCAGCGGCCTAGCGGGTGACTCCTACGAGCAGTACTTC.